Listed here are 3 T cell receptor beta chains from one sample, sequenced in a study of CD8 T cells in Susac syndrome (dated by TCRdb to about 2019). The method behind the library was the immunoSEQ multiplex PCR assay. RNA was extracted with the RNeasy kit and 0.5 to 1 ug was reverse transcribed using random hexamers. Clones were called with MiXCR by TCRdb after fastp trimmed the public reads at Q25, and only in-frame beta chains were retained. Merged by CDR3 protein, the rows form single entries marked with the most common genes and DNA. This sample comprises 160,000 or so distinct CDR3 sequences, roughly 95% of them detected only once. The ten largest make up around 0.16% of the sample. Sequencing was carried out using CD8+ T cells from PBMCs. The receptor set was obtained from a human donor with multiple sclerosis.

The V gene is TRBV9, the J gene TRBJ2-3; the D gene is possibly TRBD2 (7 bases). The CDR3 sequence is 16 residues long. The V end was cut by 3 bases, the J end by 1 base, with 15 bases between. Germline CDR1 is SGDLS and CDR2 is YYNGEE. This chain's CDR3 is CASSGGGATGTDTQYF. CDR3 bases: TGTGCCAGCAGCGGAGGGGGGGCGACGGGCACAGATACGCAGTATTTT.

The rearrangement joins TRBV11-2 to TRBJ1-1, with D maybe TRBD1 (5 bases). CDR1 and CDR2 from the germline V gene are SGHAT and FQNNGV. This CDR3 has 13 residues. With 4 bases removed from V and 11 bases from J, the gap between germline ends came to 17 bases. The CDR3 DNA follows: TGTGCCAGCAGCTCCGACCCACAGGAGGAGGCTTTCTTT. It codes for CASSSDPQEEAFF.

This chain uses TRBV16 with TRBJ1-1; TRBD1 matches at 10 bases. This CDR3 comprises 16 residues. V lost 4 bases, J lost 3 bases, and 8 bases stayed unmatched. Germline lookup yields CDR1 KGHSY and CDR2 FQNENV. The CDR3 sequence: CASSPEPGQGYTEAFF. The CDR3 DNA sequence: TGTGCCAGCAGCCCGGAACCGGGACAGGGGTACACTGAAGCTTTCTTT.